This T cell receptor beta chain was identified during a study of regulatory and conventional T cells in RAG deficiency. This CDR3 has 15 amino acids. Per germline, CDR1 LNHDA and CDR2 SQIVND (reference sequence). Note on this clone: Its antigen is still unknown. Germline and junction disagree at one end, which may indicate a read error.

Regarding the study as a whole: These Omenn syndrome Treg sorts may hold peripherally activated cells instead. Other subsets showed approximately 10-fold reductions, but Treg unique TCR beta sequences fell roughly 90-fold in these patients. Shorter CDR3s in all patient subsets; >85% Treg-Tconv overlap in Omenn.

Generated by immunoSEQ multiplex PCR, the TCRdb table keeps only in-frame clones and is missing some. The repertoire has around 33,000 clones, 85% to 90% of them found once; the top ten carry under 7%. A further study also used this sample, focusing on regulatory T cells. That paper adds: The primer mix had 52 TRBV and 13 TRBJ primers. In patients, unique TRB V-J pairs were restricted and V/J usage skewed, especially in Tregs.

The sequenced sample was CD8+ T cells sorted from blood. This receptor was obtained from a human donor in good health. V and J are TRBV19 and TRBJ2-1; maybe TRBD2 (6 bases). Here the CDR3 DNA reads TGTGCCAGTAGTATAGGGAGCGGGTCCCACAATGAACAGTTCTTC. It is translated as CASSIGSGSHNEQFF.